A selection of T cell receptor beta chains follows, all from one sample in a study of cytomegalovirus exposure and HLA in healthy donors. Sequencing used immunoSEQ multiplex PCR; TCRdb keeps in-frame clones, though not all of them. This repertoire shows about 160,000 clones, 80% found once; its top ten account for around 9.8%. What was sequenced was PBMCs. The receptors stem from a man in his late teens or twenties in good health and CMV-seropositive. Each CDR3 is given with its conserved first and last residue. The D gene is left open where the match is weak. Size tells how often a clone was seen (once, few, many) or the class of an expanded clone, and some rows leave it out.

size	V	D	J	CDR3	DNA
-	TRBV5-4	TRBD2	TRBJ2-7	CASSSQTSGAQYF	TGTGCCAGCAGCTCGCAAACTAGCGGGGCCCAGTACTTC
few	TRBV4-3	TRBD1	TRBJ1-2	CASSQRTGLAGYTF	TGCGCCAGCAGCCAGCGGACAGGGTTGGCTGGCTACACCTTC
few	TRBV6-6	-	TRBJ1-2	CASSYSGRRDYGYTF	TGTGCCAGCAGTTATTCGGGCAGGAGGGATTATGGCTACACCTTC
few	TRBV29-1	-	TRBJ2-7	CSVGGQHEQYF	TGCAGCGTTGGAGGGCAGCACGAGCAGTACTTC
-	TRBV7-9	-	TRBJ1-5	CASSFPGRNQPQHF	TGTGCCAGCAGCTTCCCGGGTCGCAATCAGCCCCAGCATTTT
-	TRBV7-9	-	TRBJ2-7	CSSSRRQYEQYF	TGTTCCAGCAGCCGCCGACAGTACGAGCAGTACTTC
-	TRBV6-5	-	TRBJ1-2	CASRRTDHYGYTF	TGTGCCAGCAGACGGACAGACCACTATGGCTACACCTTC
-	TRBV5-1	-	TRBJ1-3	CASSPVSSGNTIYF	TGCGCCAGCAGCCCCGTATCCTCTGGAAACACCATATATTTT
-	TRBV11-3	-	TRBJ1-3	CASSSGGGGDHIYF	TGTGCCAGCAGCTCGGGCGGGGGGGGAGACCACATATATTTT
-	TRBV4-3	TRBD1	TRBJ1-6	CASSQGTGGYPNSPLHF	TGCGCCAGCAGCCAAGGGACAGGGGGTTACCCGAATTCACCCCTCCACTTT
-	TRBV6-4	TRBD1	TRBJ1-5	CASSDDDRGLRWGNNQPQHF	TGTGCCAGCAGTGATGACGACAGGGGGCTTAGGTGGGGAAACAATCAGCCCCAGCATTTT
-	TRBV9	TRBD2	TRBJ2-3	CASSVGTSGGGTDTQYF	TGTGCCAGCAGCGTAGGGACTAGCGGGGGAGGAACAGATACGCAGTATTTT
once	TRBV19	-	TRBJ2-1	CASRFRDNEQFF	TGTGCCAGTAGATTCAGGGACAATGAGCAGTTCTTC
-	TRBV5-1	-	TRBJ2-2	CASSLAQGLNTGELFF	TGCGCCAGCAGCTTGGCCCAGGGGCTGAACACCGGGGAGCTGTTTTTT
-	TRBV7-2	-	TRBJ2-2	CASSLRGGGGAGELFF	TGTGCCAGCAGCTTAAGGGGCGGGGGCGGGGCCGGGGAGCTGTTTTTT
few	TRBV5-4	-	TRBJ1-2	CASSLVGQGGYGYTF	TGTGCCAGCAGCTTGGTAGGGCAGGGAGGCTATGGCTACACCTTC
-	TRBV18	TRBD1	TRBJ1-1	CASSRGQGTEAFF	TGTGCCAGCTCAAGGGGGCAGGGCACTGAAGCTTTCTTT
-	TRBV7-9	TRBD1	TRBJ2-7	CASAGTAYEQYF	TGTGCCAGCGCCGGGACAGCCTACGAGCAGTACTTC
few	TRBV6-5	-	TRBJ1-2	CASSYSNRDYGYTF	TGTGCCAGCAGTTACTCGAACAGGGACTATGGCTACACCTTC
-	TRBV18	-	TRBJ1-5	CASSPTGQPQHF	TGTGCCAGCTCACCAACGGGTCAGCCCCAGCATTTT
-	TRBV11-1	-	TRBJ2-7	CASSTSIGQSYEQYF	TGTGCCAGCAGCACCAGCATAGGACAGTCCTACGAGCAGTACTTC
-	TRBV5-4	TRBD2	TRBJ2-7	CASSPISGAGIYEQYF	TGTGCCAGCAGCCCTATTTCCGGAGCGGGGATCTACGAGCAGTACTTC
-	TRBV5-1	TRBD2	TRBJ2-1	CASSLEAGENNEQFF	TGCGCCAGCAGCTTGGAAGCGGGAGAGAATAATGAGCAGTTCTTC
once	TRBV2	-	TRBJ2-5	CASKQVRQETQYF	TGTGCCAGCAAACAGGTCAGACAAGAGACCCAGTACTTC
-	TRBV11-2	-	TRBJ2-5	CASSLGQFQETQYF	TGTGCCAGCAGTCTCGGACAGTTCCAAGAGACCCAGTACTTC
few	TRBV29-1	TRBD1	TRBJ1-2	CSVVAGTVNYGYTF	TGCAGCGTTGTGGCCGGGACAGTGAACTATGGCTACACCTTC
-	TRBV30	TRBD1	TRBJ1-5	CAWSPGQGNQPQHF	TGTGCCTGGAGTCCCGGACAGGGAAATCAGCCCCAGCATTTT
-	TRBV6-5	TRBD1	TRBJ1-1	CASSYADRGLSFF	TGTGCCAGCAGTTACGCGGACAGGGGCCTATCATTCTTT
-	TRBV11-2	TRBD1	TRBJ2-7	CASSLGQGELYEQYF	TGTGCCAGCAGCTTAGGACAGGGAGAATTGTACGAGCAGTACTTC
few	TRBV6-1	TRBD1	TRBJ1-5	CASSTTGGFSQPQHF	TGTGCCAGCAGCACAACAGGGGGCTTCAGTCAGCCCCAGCATTTT
-	TRBV4-3	TRBD2	TRBJ2-1	CASSQDIAGGYNEQFF	TGCGCCAGCAGCCAAGATATAGCGGGGGGATACAATGAGCAGTTCTTC
-	TRBV27	TRBD1	TRBJ1-4	CASSSFTGAGSEKLFF	TGTGCCAGCAGTTCTTTTACAGGGGCTGGGAGTGAAAAACTGTTTTTT
-	TRBV7-9	-	TRBJ1-2	CASSLEGGLANYGYTF	TGTGCCAGCAGCTTAGAGGGGGGGCTGGCTAACTATGGCTACACCTTC
-	TRBV27	TRBD1	TRBJ1-2	CASSTIRTGLNYGYTF	TGTGCCAGCAGTACCATAAGGACAGGGCTAAACTATGGCTACACCTTC
-	TRBV5-1	-	TRBJ1-6	CASSLGSVSSYNSPLHF	TGCGCCAGCAGCTTGGGTTCGGTGAGCTCCTATAATTCACCCCTCCACTTT
few	TRBV7-6	-	TRBJ1-1	CASSAYDREAFF	TGTGCCAGCAGCGCGTACGACAGGGAAGCTTTCTTT
-	TRBV27	-	TRBJ2-7	CASSPGQSYEQYF	TGTGCCAGCAGTCCAGGACAGAGCTACGAGCAGTACTTC
-	TRBV4-3	TRBD1	TRBJ1-2	CASSQVRSGGSGYGYTF	TGCGCCAGCAGCCAAGTAAGATCAGGGGGGAGTGGTTATGGCTACACCTTC
-	TRBV6-5	TRBD1	TRBJ1-2	CASSPSGGNYGYTF	TGTGCCAGCAGTCCATCAGGGGGTAACTATGGCTACACCTTC
once	TRBV4-3	-	TRBJ2-2	CASSQDIWQAAGELFF	TGCGCCAGCAGCCAAGATATTTGGCAGGCTGCCGGGGAGCTGTTTTTT
-	TRBV2	-	TRBJ2-5	CASSESATYQETQYF	TGTGCCAGCAGTGAATCGGCGACTTACCAAGAGACCCAGTACTTC
-	TRBV7-2	-	TRBJ1-2	CASSPDRFAANYGYTF	TGTGCCAGCAGCCCTGACAGGTTTGCAGCTAACTATGGCTACACCTTC